These T cell receptor beta chains were read from a single sample in a study of read filtering for tumor transcriptome and immune sequencing. Using its own MiXCR run on the reads, TCRdb lists one record per CDR3 protein. The profile covers around 29,000 distinct CDR3 sequences, with 13% to 15% appearing a single time and 44% taken by the ten largest. Input material: a population of CD138-negative cells sorted from bone marrow. Receptor source: a donor over 35 with multiple myeloma. Both conserved end residues are part of each CDR3. Clone size appears in some rows only: once, few, many, or a class for an expanded clone.

size | V | CDR3
many | TRBV14 | CASSQRPGGRTDTQYF
many | TRBV7-6 | CASSLDGNSNQPQHF
many | TRBV12-3/TRBV12-4 | CASQGLAGVRSYNEQFF
many | TRBV18 | CASSQGLAGENEQFF
many | TRBV6-2/TRBV6-3 | CASSSGGPPDTQYF
many | TRBV5-6 | CASSFLAGVSYEQYF
- | TRBV10-3 | CAISEYGPRREQETQYF
many | TRBV18 | CASSPEGTEAFF
many | TRBV21-1 | CASSMPGPTYEQYF
- | TRBV5-1 | CASGTTDRGRREQYF
many | TRBV14 | CASSQGTSENTQYF
many | TRBV29-1 | CSVEGQGYGYTF
many | TRBV28 | CASRSTGPSSYEQYF
many | TRBV19 | CASSLDSPGYNEQFF
few | TRBV29-1 | CSSRSGANVLTF
many | TRBV28 | CASGGVQETQYF
- | TRBV4-2 | CASSPPRTGSFSYSGQFF
many | TRBV5-1 | CASSLFGEFTDTQYF
many | TRBV7-8 | CASSTTSGSWYEQYF
many | TRBV29-1 | CSGNRYNEQFF
- | TRBV10-3 | CAISESGGGHRGAVF
many | TRBV28 | CASSPNLGGLNTEAFF
many | TRBV11-2 | CASSNRTGRDEQFF
- | TRBV11-2 | CASSRPWTQYF
- | TRBV5-1 | CASSLTGGTYEQYF
many | TRBV29-1 | CSTRDWTYEQYF
many | TRBV4-1 | CASSEQGGETQYF
many | TRBV5-1 | CASSLVPRLSETQYF
many | TRBV10-3 | CAISEGDRGQGVF
medium-sized | TRBV7-8 | CASSTAETSGRANEQFF
- | TRBV10-3 | CAISERGQETQYF
many | TRBV13 | CASSRGRVTNTEAFF
many | TRBV11-2 | CASSLKFQRDYNEQFF
few | TRBV2 | CASSDYGGGDTQHF